The TCR beta chain described here comes from a study of blood T cell repertoires in COVID-19. Study-level information: Samples came from the United States, Italy and Spain, spanning acute and convalescent COVID-19. Nucleic acid was either cDNA or gDNA, and it came from T cells, B-cell-depleted T cells, or PBMCs.

This CDR3 region has 15 residues. Germline CDR1 is MNHEY and CDR2 is SVGEGT. The V gene end was trimmed by 6 bases and the J gene end by 1 base; junction bases not matched to a gene: 4. Original data processing: Counts of nucleated cells, estimated from reference gene primer amplification, were obtained. Some clones are missing from TCRdb's copy, which holds only in-frame ones; the method was immunoSEQ multiplex PCR. From that table come the V and J calls and clone size; the DNA was used to work out D and trimming. The sample lists around 140,000 clones, about 77% seen once, with around 9.5% in the top ten.

Source material: peripheral blood. This TCR was sampled from a woman between 45 and 65 years old with active or convalescent COVID-19. The chain joins TRBV6-2 or TRBV6-3 to TRBJ2-3; TRBD2 aligns across 10 bases. CDR3 in DNA: TGTGCCAGCAGCCATCTAGCGGGGGGCACAGATACGCAGTATTTT. Its translation is CASSHLAGGTDTQYF.